This T cell receptor beta chain stems from a study of blood T cell repertoires in COVID-19. Germline V gene sequence: CDR1 SGHRS, CDR2 YFSETQ. The CDR3 contains 16 residues. V lost 1 base to trimming and J lost 0 bases, with 13 bases between them. Profiled with immunoSEQ multiplex PCR; TCRdb holds only in-frame clones, not every one. The repertoire holds over 250,000 clones, with roughly 86% as singletons. The chain employs TRBV5-1 and TRBJ1-1; perhaps TRBD1 as D (5 bases). The sequenced material came from peripheral blood. The source of this sequence is a man aged 35-49 years who had recovered from COVID-19. The CDR3 reads CASSLRRAGVNTEAFF. The CDR3, as DNA: TGCGCCAGCAGCTTGCGCAGGGCTGGGGTGAACACTGAAGCTTTCTTT.